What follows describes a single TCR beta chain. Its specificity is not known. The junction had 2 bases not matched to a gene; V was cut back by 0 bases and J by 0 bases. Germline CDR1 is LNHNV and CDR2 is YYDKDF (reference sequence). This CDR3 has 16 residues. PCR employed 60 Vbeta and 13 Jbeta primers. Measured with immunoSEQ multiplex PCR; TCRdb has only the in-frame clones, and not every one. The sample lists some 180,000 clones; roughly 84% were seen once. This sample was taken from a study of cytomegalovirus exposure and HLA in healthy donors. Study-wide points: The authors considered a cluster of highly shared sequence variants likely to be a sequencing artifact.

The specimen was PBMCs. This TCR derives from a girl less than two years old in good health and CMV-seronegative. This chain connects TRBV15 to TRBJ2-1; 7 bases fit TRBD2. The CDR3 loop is CATSRDGGSSYNEQFF. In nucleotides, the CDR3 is TGTGCCACCAGCAGAGATGGCGGGAGCTCCTACAATGAGCAGTTCTTC.